This passage covers 22 T cell receptor beta chains from one sample sequenced in a study of control samples from healthy donors and cancer patients. The protocol was immunoSEQ multiplex PCR, while the TCRdb copy is restricted to in-frame clones and leaves out a portion. The profile shows 90,000 to 100,000 clones, about 87% of them singletons. The sequencing input was blood. All receptors derive from a woman between 65 and 79 years old in good health.

The DNA of the CDR3 is TGTGCCAGCAGCCAACGTAAAATGGGTAACACCGGGGAGCTGTTTTTT. This codes for CASSQRKMGNTGELFF. The rearrangement joins TRBV3-1 (or the pseudogene TRBV3-2) to TRBJ2-2; D is uncertain. V lost 2 bases and J 2 bases, leaving 12 bases between the germline ends. Germline V gene sequence: CDR1 LGHDT, CDR2 YNNKEL (reference sequence). The CDR3 covers 16 residues.

The V call is TRBV5-4, the J call TRBJ2-5; D could derive from TRBD1 or TRBD2 (6 bases each). The germline V and J ends were trimmed by 3 bases and 5 bases, with 20 bases remaining between them. Germline CDR1 SGHNT, CDR2 YYREEE (reference sequence). CDR3 length: 16 residues. DNA of the CDR3: TGTGCCAGCAGCTCCGAAGGAGGGGGTGGAAGGGAGACCCAGTACTTC. Translating gives CASSSEGGGGRETQYF.

This chain joins TRBV3-1 (or the pseudogene TRBV3-2) and TRBJ1-2, with D possibly TRBD1 on 5 matching bases. This CDR3 spans 11 amino acids. V was clipped by 1 base and J by 10 bases, with 7 bases between them. Germline loops: CDR1 LGHDT, CDR2 YNNKEL (reference sequence). For the CDR3, the DNA is TGTGCCAGCAGCCAAGGGGGCTCCTACACCTTC. Its protein product is CASSQGGSYTF.

The chain employs TRBV5-1 and TRBJ1-4, with TRBD1 matching 7 bases. Germline CDR1 reads SGHRS; CDR2 reads YFSETQ. This CDR3 contains 15 residues. V was pared by 1 base and J by 10 bases, with 10 bases of the junction left unmatched. The CDR3, as DNA: TGCGCCAGCAGCTTGTGGGACAGCGGAGACGGAAAACTGTTTTTT. This translates into CASSLWDSGDGKLFF.

This clone has just one count. V and J are TRBV7-9 and TRBJ2-6; possibly TRBD2 for D (6 bases). Germline V gene lookup returns CDR1 SEHNR and CDR2 FQNEAQ (reference sequence). The V gene lost 3 bases and the J gene lost 0 bases, with 12 bases spanning the gap. This CDR3 contains 17 residues. DNA of the CDR3: TGTGCCAGCAGCTTCAGGGACTTCTACTCTGGGGCCAACGTCCTGACTTTC. Its translation is CASSFRDFYSGANVLTF.

This chain connects TRBV12-3 or TRBV12-4 to TRBJ2-5; D unclear. V was cut by 1 base and J by 9 bases, with 9 bases left in between. The CDR3 extends over 12 amino acids. CDR3 sequence reads: CASSLETPPQYF. As DNA, the CDR3 is TGTGCCAGCAGTTTAGAGACTCCGCCCCAGTACTTC.

Comment on this clone: Other DNA sequences in this sample translate to the same CDR3. This chain joins TRBV18 and TRBJ1-1, with unresolved D. Germline loops: CDR1 KGHSH, CDR2 LQKENI. V was trimmed by 2 bases and J by 1 base, leaving 2 bases between them. The CDR3 contains 12 residues. For the CDR3, the DNA is TGTGCCAGCTCACCAGGGAACACTGAAGCTTTCTTT. This encodes CASSPGNTEAFF.

This clone was found a few times. The rearrangement links TRBV6-1 to TRBJ2-2, with TRBD1 as a possible D gene (5 bases). The CDR3 is 17 amino acids. V gave up 2 bases and J gave up 0 bases, with 13 bases separating them. Looked up from germline, CDR1 is MNHNS and CDR2 is SASEGT. Here the CDR3 reads CASSEIVGRANTGELFF. In DNA, the CDR3 is TGTGCCAGCAGTGAAATAGTAGGCAGGGCGAACACCGGGGAGCTGTTTTTT.

This rearrangement joins TRBV2 to TRBJ2-1; the match to TRBD2 covers 15 bases. The CDR3 contains 14 residues. In germline, CDR1 is SNHLY, CDR2 FYNNEI. Trimming at V came to 7 bases and at J to 9 bases, leaving 4 bases not matched to a gene. The CDR3 loop reads CASTKGLAGGEQFF. Written as DNA, the CDR3 is TGTGCCAGCACCAAGGGACTAGCGGGAGGTGAGCAGTTCTTC.

The V gene is TRBV3-1 (or the pseudogene TRBV3-2), the J gene TRBJ1-1; a weak D match, TRBD1 (5 bases). This CDR3 contains 13 residues. The germline V gene encodes CDR1 LGHDT and CDR2 YNNKEL (reference sequence). V was pared by 4 bases and J by 5 bases, with 11 bases between. This CDR3 is CASSRDLRTEAFF. In DNA, the CDR3 is TGTGCCAGCAGCCGGGACCTTCGAACTGAAGCTTTCTTT.

The rearrangement uses TRBV29-1 and TRBJ2-5; D not resolved. Germline CDR1 reads SQVTM; CDR2 reads ANQGSEA. This CDR3 region has 11 residues. The V end was cut by 1 base, the J end by 4 bases, with 4 bases between. CDR3 sequence: CSVEVLETQYF. The DNA for the CDR3 is TGCAGCGTTGAAGTCCTAGAGACCCAGTACTTC.

Written as DNA, the CDR3 is TGTGCCAGCAGCGGGATGAGACAGAACTATGGCTACACCTTC. This codes for CASSGMRQNYGYTF. The rearrangement joins TRBV3-1 (or the pseudogene TRBV3-2) to TRBJ1-2; D perhaps matches TRBD1 (5 bases). The V gene's germline CDR1 is LGHDT and CDR2 YNNKEL (reference sequence). The CDR3 totals 14 residues. Trimming removed 5 bases at V and 2 bases at J, with 12 bases between.

This sequence joins TRBV19 and TRBJ1-2; perhaps TRBD1 as D (5 bases). CDR1 is LNHDA and CDR2 is SQIVND in the germline V gene (reference sequence). The CDR3 is made up of 18 amino acids. Trimming took off 6 bases at V and 5 bases at J, with 28 bases between the two ends. Here the CDR3 DNA reads TGTGCCAGTAGACCACGTCACGGGGCACAAGCTGGGTCGTATGGCTACACCTTC. It specifies CASRPRHGAQAGSYGYTF.

This sequence joins TRBV30 and TRBJ1-5; D might be TRBD1 (6 bases). Trimming took off 2 bases at V and 9 bases at J, with 14 bases between the two ends. CDR1 and CDR2 (germline): GTSNPN, SVGIG (reference sequence). This CDR3 spans 13 amino acids. DNA for the CDR3: TGTGCCTGGAGTCAACAGGGCCCCCCGCCCCAGCATTTT. Translated, it gives CAWSQQGPPPQHF.

The rearrangement joins TRBV29-1 to TRBJ1-2; 9 bases map to TRBD1. V was clipped by 6 bases and J by 8 bases; unmatched bases: 10. From germline, CDR1 is SQVTM and CDR2 ANQGSEA. The CDR3 extends over 13 amino acids. In DNA, the CDR3 is TGCAGCGTCTATTCGGGACAGGGTAGGGGCTACACCTTC. It codes for CSVYSGQGRGYTF. The full variable domain, rest sourced from reference TRBV29-1 and TRBJ1-2, is SAVISQKPSRDICQRGTSLTIQCQVDSQVTMMFWYRQQPGQSLTLIATANQGSEATYESGFVIDKFPISRPNLTFSTLTVSNMSPEDSSIYLCSVYSGQGRGYTFGSGTRLTVV.

J is TRBJ2-1 and V is TRBV5-6; TRBD2 agrees at 11 bases. There are 17 residues in the CDR3. Losses at the gene ends were 1 base for V and 4 bases for J; bases not matched to a gene: 7. Germline V gives CDR1 SGHDT, CDR2 YYEEEE. As DNA, the CDR3 is TGTGCCAGCAGCTTGATAACTAGCGGGAGTTCGTACAATGAGCAGTTCTTC. Translated, it gives CASSLITSGSSYNEQFF. Full variable domain (remainder filled in from reference TRBV5-6 and TRBJ2-1): DAGVTQSPTHLIKTRGQQVTLRCSPKSGHDTVSWYQQALGQGPQFIFQYYEEEERQRGNFPDRFSGHQFPNYSSELNVNALLLGDSALYLCASSLITSGSSYNEQFFGPGTRLTVL.

V is TRBV27 and J is TRBJ2-3; the D is unclear. V lost 1 base, J lost 0 bases, and 2 bases lay in between. The CDR3 has 13 amino acids. Germline V gene lookup returns CDR1 MNHEY and CDR2 SMNVEV (reference sequence). The CDR3 DNA reads as TGTGCCAGCAGTTTATGGAGCACAGATACGCAGTATTTT. Its protein is CASSLWSTDTQYF.

This clone was observed a handful of times. Other DNA variants within this sample encode the same CDR3. The V call is TRBV27, the J call TRBJ1-1, with 12 nucleotides matching TRBD1. Germline assignment: CDR1 MNHEY and CDR2 SMNVEV (reference sequence). Trimming took 6 bases from V and 3 from J; bases not matched to a gene: 5. There are 15 residues in the CDR3. This chain's CDR3 is CASRGQGARDTEAFF. The CDR3 nucleotides read TGTGCCAGCAGGGGACAGGGGGCGAGGGACACTGAAGCTTTCTTT.

V and J are TRBV10-1 and TRBJ2-1; possibly TRBD2 for D (5 bases). The V and J ends lost 7 bases and 0 bases respectively, with 13 bases between them. The CDR3 has 15 amino acids. The germline CDR1 and CDR2 sequences are WNHNN and SYGVQD (reference sequence). The DNA of the CDR3 is TGCGCCAGCAAAGAGCGGAACCGCTCCTACAATGAGCAGTTCTTC. Translated: CASKERNRSYNEQFF.

The chain carries TRBV6-5 and TRBJ1-2; 8 nucleotides agree with TRBD1. Germline CDR1 is MNHEY and CDR2 is SVGAGI. The CDR3 has 13 residues. With 0 bases clipped from V and 14 bases from J, the junction kept 8 bases outside the gene matches. The CDR3 DNA sequence: TGTGCCAGCAGTTACTCGGACAGGGAGACTTATACCTTC. It codes for CASSYSDRETYTF.

This chain links TRBV29-1 with TRBJ2-2, with D tentatively TRBD2 (6 bases). V lost 5 bases and J lost 2, with 9 bases in between. CDR1 is SQVTM, CDR2 ANQGSEA, per germline. The length of the CDR3 is 13 residues. The CDR3 is CSVRAGNTGELFF. DNA for the CDR3: TGCAGCGTTCGGGCGGGAAACACCGGGGAGCTGTTTTTT.

The chain combines TRBV12-3 or TRBV12-4 with TRBJ2-1; TRBD2 matches 7 bases. V shed 3 bases and J 9 bases; nucleotides not matched to a gene: 5. This CDR3 contains 13 residues. The CDR3 nucleotides read TGTGCCAGCAGTTTGGGGACTAAGGGTGAGCAGTTCTTC. Encoded protein: CASSLGTKGEQFF.